The clone carrying this T cell receptor beta chain was picked up a small number of times. Its target is unknown. One end of the junction does not line up with germline, which may come from a read error. These data belong to a study of regulatory T cells in long-lasting Graves disease. Study context: Prior antithyroid drug treatment in newly diagnosed Graves' patients lasted under 3 months. Regarding the study as a whole: When disease was persistent, TRBV28, TRBJ1-2 and TRBJ2-5 were the favored segments.

CDR3 length: 15 amino acids. The germline CDR1 and CDR2 sequences are MDHEN and SYDVKM. Construction of the TCR beta libraries employed iRepertoire HTBI primers in conjunction with Arm-PCR of CDR3 regions. MiXCR, applied by TCRdb to the multiplex PCR reads, yields one record per CDR3 protein. The sample shows roughly 440,000 distinct CDR3 sequences, about 16% of them seen only once. Time point indicated: newly diagnosed GD, antithyroid drugs for less than 3 months. Construction of the TCR library relied on RNA isolated from PBMCs. Separately, the same data were catalogued under a study of T cells in Graves' hyperthyroidism and ophthalmopathy. That work states: HTBI primers were employed in a first-round RT-PCR of the TCR CDR3. The model's output predicted ophthalmopathy at a median of 6.5 months prior to onset.

The receptor's source is a young woman with Graves disease. The material was peripheral blood mononuclear cells (PBMCs), obtained at new diagnosis, from a patient treated with antithyroid drugs. The V gene is TRBV28, the J gene TRBJ2-1; TRBD1 is a possible D gene (8 bases). The CDR3 reads CASSLNRGGLNEQSF. For the CDR3, the DNA is TGTGCCAGCAGTTTAAACAGGGGGGGGCTCAATGAGCAGTCCTTC.